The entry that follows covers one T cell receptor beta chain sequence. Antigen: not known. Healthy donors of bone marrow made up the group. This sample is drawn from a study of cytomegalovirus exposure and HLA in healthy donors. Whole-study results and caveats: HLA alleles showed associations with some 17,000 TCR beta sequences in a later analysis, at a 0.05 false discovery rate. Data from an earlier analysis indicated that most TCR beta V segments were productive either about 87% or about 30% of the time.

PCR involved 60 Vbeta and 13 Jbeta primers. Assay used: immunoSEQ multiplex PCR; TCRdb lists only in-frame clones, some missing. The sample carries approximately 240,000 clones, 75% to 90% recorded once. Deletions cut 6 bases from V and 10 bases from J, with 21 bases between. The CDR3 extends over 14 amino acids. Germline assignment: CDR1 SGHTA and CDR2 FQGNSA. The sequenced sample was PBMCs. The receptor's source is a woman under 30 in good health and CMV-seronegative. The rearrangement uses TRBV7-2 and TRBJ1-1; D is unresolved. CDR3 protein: CASSQDAEGKRAFF. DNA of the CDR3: TGTGCCAGCAGTCAAGACGCGGAGGGTAAGAGAGCTTTCTTT.